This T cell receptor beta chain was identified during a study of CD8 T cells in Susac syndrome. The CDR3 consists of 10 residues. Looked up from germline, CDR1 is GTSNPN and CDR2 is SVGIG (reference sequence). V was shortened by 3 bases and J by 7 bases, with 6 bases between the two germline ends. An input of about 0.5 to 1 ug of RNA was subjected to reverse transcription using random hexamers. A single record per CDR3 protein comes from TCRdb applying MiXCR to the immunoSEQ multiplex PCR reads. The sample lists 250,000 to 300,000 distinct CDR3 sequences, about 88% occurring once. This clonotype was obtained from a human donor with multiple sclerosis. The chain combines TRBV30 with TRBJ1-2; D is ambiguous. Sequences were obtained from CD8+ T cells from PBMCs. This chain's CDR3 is CAWRGFGYTF. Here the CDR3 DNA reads TGTGCCTGGAGAGGGTTTGGCTACACCTTC.